These 17 T cell receptor beta chains came from one sample sequenced in a study of shared clonotypes between healthy human individuals. The assay was immunoSEQ multiplex PCR, and TCRdb's table has in-frame clones only and misses some. Counted here are about 490,000 clones, roughly 80% occurring once; the ten biggest clones make up roughly 13%. What was sequenced was PBMCs. All receptors come from a woman aged 35 to 49 in good health. Some clones in this sample may be carry-over from other donors' samples.

This clone occurred many times. Other DNA sequences from this sample encode an identical CDR3 as well. The gene calls are TRBV7-6 and TRBJ2-2; the D call may be TRBD1 or TRBD2 (5 bases each). Germline V gives CDR1 SGHVS, CDR2 FNYEAQ. CDR3 size: 17 residues. The ends were cut back, 6 bases at V and 1 base at J, with 18 bases in the middle. CDR3 protein: CASRPAEWDGNTGELFF. CDR3 nucleotides: TGTGCCAGCAGACCAGCGGAGTGGGACGGGAACACCGGGGAGCTGTTTTTT.

Details on this clone: One junction end does not reproduce the germline sequence, and a read error may be involved. This sequence joins TRBV7-7 and TRBJ2-1; maybe TRBD1 (6 bases). This CDR3 has 17 residues. Germline CDR1 reads SSHAT; CDR2 reads FNYEAQ (reference sequence). The DNA of the CDR3 is TGTGCTAGCAGCCAGGTGCAGGGGATAGTGGCCTACAATGAGCAGTTCTTC. This encodes CASSQVQGIVAYNEQFF.

This clone occurred a few times. The chain employs TRBV9 and TRBJ2-1; TRBD2 agrees at 13 bases. CDR3 length: 18 amino acids. Germline V gene lookup returns CDR1 SGDLS and CDR2 YYNGEE. V gave up 4 bases and J gave up 1 base; unmatched junction bases: 8. The CDR3 loop reads CASSPGLAGVESYNEQFF. The CDR3 nucleotides read TGTGCCAGCAGCCCAGGACTAGCGGGAGTCGAATCCTACAATGAGCAGTTCTTC.

The chain is built from TRBV20-1 and TRBJ1-4; 11 bases align to TRBD1. The CDR3 is 11 amino acids. V lost 5 bases and J lost 13; bases outside the gene matches: 3. CDR1 and CDR2 from the germline V gene are DFQATT and SNEGSKA (reference sequence). CDR3 nucleotides: TGCAGTGCTTCGGGACAGGGGGGACTGTTTTTT. Translated: CSASGQGGLFF.

Comment on this clone: A single base separates this from a much larger clone, so it may be a read error. The rearrangement uses TRBV7-2 and TRBJ2-3, with D possibly TRBD2 on 6 matching bases. The CDR3 sequence is 18 residues long. Germline CDR1 and CDR2: SGHTA and FQGNSA. CDR3 nucleotide sequence: TGTGACAGCAGCACGCTCAGACAGCCCGGGAGCACCACAGATACGCAGTATTTT. Amino acid sequence: CDSSTLRQPGSTTDTQYF.

About this clone itself: A far larger clone is a single base away, which makes a read error likely. This chain joins TRBV28 and TRBJ2-1; D remains unclear. Germline CDR1 reads MDHEN; CDR2 reads SYDVKM. V lost 10 bases and J lost 0, with 13 bases in between. This CDR3 has 14 amino acids. The CDR3 spells CAIRSRSSYNEQFF. The CDR3 bases are TGTGCCATCAGGTCGAGGAGCTCCTACAATGAGCAGTTCTTC.

Of note for this clone: One end of the junction does not line up with germline, which may come from a read error. The chain links TRBV7-7 to TRBJ2-2; D is possibly TRBD1 (6 bases). In germline, CDR1 is SSHAT, CDR2 FNYEAQ (reference sequence). The CDR3 runs to 16 residues. The CDR3 coding sequence is TGTGCTAGCAGCTTCGGGACAAATCGGTACACCGGGGAGCTGTTTTTT. Translating gives CASSFGTNRYTGELFF.

The chain recombines TRBV7-9 with TRBJ2-7; the match to TRBD1 covers 8 bases. Germline assignment: CDR1 SEHNR and CDR2 FQNEAQ (reference sequence). The CDR3 has 15 amino acids. V shed 1 base, J shed 5 bases, and the junction held 7 bases outside the gene matches. CDR3 in amino acids: CASSLVAGGGDEQYF. As DNA, the CDR3 is TGTGCCAGCAGCTTAGTTGCAGGGGGCGGCGACGAGCAGTACTTC.

As to this clone: It is likely a read error: a sequence one base away is far more abundant. Within the sample, other DNA sequences also encode this same CDR3. The chain couples TRBV27 to TRBJ1-4; no clear D. Germline V gene data show CDR1 as MNHEY and CDR2 as SMNVEV (reference sequence). This CDR3 is built from 15 residues. This CDR3 reads CASSWKLPAGEKLFF. The CDR3 nucleotides read TGTGCAAGCAGTTGGAAACTTCCGGCGGGTGAAAAACTGTTTTTT.

V usage is TRBV28 and J usage is TRBJ2-3, with D uncertain. The CDR3 is 17 residues long. CDR1 MDHEN and CDR2 SYDVKM come from the germline V gene. V was shortened by 3 bases and J by 1 base, with 17 bases between the two germline ends. The CDR3 protein is CASSLDGRGWGTDTQYF. The CDR3 DNA follows: TGTGCCAGCAGTTTGGATGGACGAGGATGGGGCACAGATACGCAGTATTTT.

Comments on this clone: A single base is all that separates this from a far larger clone, so a read error is likely. The genes are TRBV4-3 and TRBJ1-2; D gene unclear. The germline V and J ends were trimmed by 5 bases and 0 bases, with 7 bases remaining between them. This CDR3 region has 13 residues. CDR1 and CDR2 from the germline V gene are LGHNA and YSLEER. CDR3 residues: CASSRMANYGYTF. Written as DNA, the CDR3 is TGCGCCAGCAGCAGGATGGCTAACTATGGCTACACCTTC.

The table lists this clone with a count of one. V is TRBV5-3 and J is TRBJ1-5; TRBD1 might be the D (5 bases). TRBV5-3 is sorted into the ORF group, with uncertain function. CDR3 size: 15 residues. Trimming removed 6 bases at V and 3 bases at J, with 16 bases between. In DNA, the CDR3 is TGTGCCAGAAAACGACAGATTCAGGACAATCAGCCCCAGCATTTT. Translation: CARKRQIQDNQPQHF.

The CDR3 sequence is CASSLRGPYNEQFF. CDR3 DNA sequence: TGTGCCAGCAGCTTAAGGGGCCCCTACAATGAGCAGTTCTTC. V gene TRBV7-9 combines with J gene TRBJ2-1; a possible D gene is TRBD1 (5 bases). Per the germline V gene, CDR1 is SEHNR and CDR2 is FQNEAQ (reference sequence). This CDR3 has 14 residues. Trimming took off 2 bases at V and 2 bases at J, with 7 bases between the two ends. The full variable domain, with the rest looked up from reference TRBV7-9 and TRBJ2-1, is DTGVSQNPRHKITKRGQNVTFRCDPISEHNRLYWYRQTLGQGPEFLTYFQNEAQLEKSRLLSDRFSAERPKGSFSTLEIQRTEQGDSAMYLCASSLRGPYNEQFFGPGTRLTVL.

The chain has TRBV5-1 and TRBJ1-1, with a tentative D call TRBD1 (6 bases). V was clipped by 0 bases and J by 1 base, with 10 bases between them. Germline CDR1 and CDR2: SGHRS and YFSETQ. CDR3 length equals 15 residues. CDR3 sequence: CASSLGLGANTEAFF. In DNA, the CDR3 is TGCGCCAGCAGCTTGGGTTTGGGGGCGAACACTGAAGCTTTCTTT. Complete variable domain (other parts from reference TRBV5-1 and TRBJ1-1): KAGVTQTPRYLIKTRGQQVTLSCSPISGHRSVSWYQQTPGQGLQFLFEYFSETQRNKGNFPGRFSGRQFSNSRSEMNVSTLELGDSALYLCASSLGLGANTEAFFGQGTRLTVV.

CDR3 in amino acids: CASRMGLLSEKLFF. The CDR3 DNA follows: TGTGCCAGCAGGATGGGCCTTCTTTCAGAAAAACTGTTTTTT. The V and J genes are TRBV28 and TRBJ1-4; no definite D call. V was cut by 6 bases and J by 8 bases, with 16 bases left in between. CDR1 MDHEN and CDR2 SYDVKM come from the germline V gene. This CDR3 has 14 amino acids. The entire variable domain, with the rest obtained from reference TRBV28 and TRBJ1-4, is as follows: DVKVTQSSRYLVKRTGEKVFLECVQDMDHENMFWYRQDPGLGLRLIYFSYDVKMKEKGDIPEGYSVSREKKERFSLILESASTNQTSMYLCASRMGLLSEKLFFGSGTQLSVL.

The chain couples TRBV15 to TRBJ1-1, with 11 bases lining up with TRBD1. This CDR3 is 16 amino acids long. The germline V gene has CDR1 LNHNV and CDR2 YYDKDF (reference sequence). Unmatched junction bases numbered 3, after V lost 0 bases and J lost 3 bases. In DNA form, the CDR3 reads TGTGCCACCAGCAGAGATCGGACAGGGGGCTACACTGAAGCTTTCTTT. This encodes CATSRDRTGGYTEAFF. Filled out from reference TRBV15 and TRBJ1-1, the complete variable domain reads DAMVIQNPRYQVTQFGKPVTLSCSQTLNHNVMYWYQQKSSQAPKLLFHYYDKDFNNEADTPDNFQSRRPNTSFCFLDIRSPGLGDTAMYLCATSRDRTGGYTEAFFGQGTRLTVV.

The table lists this clone with a count of one. The rearrangement uses TRBV25-1 and TRBJ2-1; the D is unclear. This CDR3 is built from 16 residues. Between the trimmed V and J ends, which lost 7 bases and 1 base, there was a span of 17 bases. Germline-derived CDR1 and CDR2 are MGHDK and SYGVNS. CDR3 residues: CASIILLNPSYNEQFF. The CDR3 nucleotides read TGTGCCAGCATTATTCTACTCAACCCATCCTACAATGAGCAGTTCTTC.